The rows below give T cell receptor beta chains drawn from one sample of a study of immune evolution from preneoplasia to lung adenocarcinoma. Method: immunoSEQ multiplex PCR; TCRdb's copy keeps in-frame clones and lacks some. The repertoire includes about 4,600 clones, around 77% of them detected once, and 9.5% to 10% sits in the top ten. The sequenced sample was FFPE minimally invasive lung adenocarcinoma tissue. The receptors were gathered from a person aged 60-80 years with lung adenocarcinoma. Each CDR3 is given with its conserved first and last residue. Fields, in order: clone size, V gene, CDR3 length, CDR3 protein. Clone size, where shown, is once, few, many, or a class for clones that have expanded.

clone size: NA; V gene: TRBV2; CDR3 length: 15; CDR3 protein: CASSEMAGVGYEQYF
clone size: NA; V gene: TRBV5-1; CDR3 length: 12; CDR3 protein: CASRGTVAGYTF
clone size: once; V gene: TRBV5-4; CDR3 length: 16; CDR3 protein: CASSSGLARSTDTQYF
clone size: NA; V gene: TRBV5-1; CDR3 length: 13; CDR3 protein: CASWGQNYNEQFF
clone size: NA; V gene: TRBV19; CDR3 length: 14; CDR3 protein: CASSSLGPDNEQFF
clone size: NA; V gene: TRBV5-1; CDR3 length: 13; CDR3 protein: CASSSGGIGEQYF
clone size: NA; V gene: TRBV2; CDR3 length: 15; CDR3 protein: CASSAAGQGFHEQYF
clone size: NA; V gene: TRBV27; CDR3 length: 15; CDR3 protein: CASSPGLARSTEQFF
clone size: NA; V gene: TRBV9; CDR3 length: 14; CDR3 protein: CASSATGTGTGYTF
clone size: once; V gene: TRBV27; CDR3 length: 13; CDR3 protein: CASSRQGAGELFF
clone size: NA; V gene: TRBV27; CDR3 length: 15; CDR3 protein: CASSLPILGTNTQYF
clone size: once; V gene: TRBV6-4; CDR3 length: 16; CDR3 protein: CASSPFDREGNQPQHF
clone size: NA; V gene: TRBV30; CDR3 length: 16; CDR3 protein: CAWSGGLGIYQETQYF
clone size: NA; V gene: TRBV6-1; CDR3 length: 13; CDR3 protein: CASSEGVLETQYF
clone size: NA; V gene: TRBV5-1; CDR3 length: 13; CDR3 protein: CASGTGGSYEQYF
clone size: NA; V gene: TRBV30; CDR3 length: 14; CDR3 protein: CACIPGTGSYEQYF
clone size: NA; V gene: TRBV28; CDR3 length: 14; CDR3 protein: CASNQGAGNTEAFF
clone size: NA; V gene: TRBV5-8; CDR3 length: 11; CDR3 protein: CASSPGNTIYF